These 7 T cell receptor beta chains originate from one sample sequenced in a study of T cell repertoires in cytomegalovirus infection. TCRdb recomputed calls from the reads with MiXCR, one row per CDR3 protein. The sample holds more than 200,000 distinct CDR3 sequences, less than 9.5% seen once. The sequencing sample was made of PBMCs. The receptors originated from a human donor in good health (CMV status not recorded). Some clones in this sample may be carry-over from other donors' samples.

This clonotype occurred many times. This chain's CDR3 is CASSDRDYNSPLHF. The DNA of the CDR3 is TGTGCCAGCAGTGACAGGGACTATAATTCACCCCTCCACTTT. The chain combines TRBV6-1 with TRBJ1-6; tentatively, D is TRBD1 (5 bases). CDR3 length: 14 amino acids. V gave up 3 bases and J gave up 3 bases, with 6 bases separating them. Germline CDR1 is MNHNS and CDR2 is SASEGT.

This clonotype appeared many times. The chain's CDR3 is CASSTGGDYGYTF. CDR3 sequence (DNA): TGTGCCAGCAGCACCGGCGGGGACTATGGCTACACCTTC. V gene TRBV7-9 combines with J gene TRBJ1-2; D gene ambiguous. This CDR3 has 13 residues. CDR1 is SEHNR and CDR2 is FQNEAQ in the germline V gene (reference sequence). Trimming stripped 5 bases from V and 3 bases from J, with 10 bases between.

This clonotype was detected many times. The V gene is TRBV24-1, the J gene TRBJ2-2; no clear D. Germline V lookup: CDR1 KGHDR, CDR2 SFDVKD. CDR3 size: 12 residues. V was pared by 5 bases and J by 5 bases, with 5 bases between. CDR3 amino acids: CATSVVTGELFF. Written as DNA, the CDR3 is TGTGCCACCAGTGTAGTAACCGGGGAGCTGTTTTTT.

The CDR3 DNA follows: TGTGCCAGCAGTTCGGGCCGGAGGAGCTATGGCTACACCTTC. Amino acid sequence: CASSSGRRSYGYTF. This rearrangement joins TRBV12-3 or TRBV12-4 to TRBJ1-2; D remains ambiguous. V was pared by 4 bases and J by 4 bases, with 13 bases between. This CDR3 comprises 14 residues.

This clonotype was counted many times. The J gene is TRBJ1-6, the V gene TRBV7-2; TRBD1 is a possible D gene (6 bases). CDR3 size: 20 residues. Trimming took off 2 bases at V and 10 bases at J, with 30 bases between the two ends. Germline V gene sequence: CDR1 SGHTA, CDR2 FQGNSA. CDR3 in DNA: TGTGCCAGCAGCTTATTATTCTCCACGGGGTCGGGGGCTGGTAAATCACCCCTCCACTTT. Protein sequence: CASSLLFSTGSGAGKSPLHF.

Many counts were recorded for this clonotype. This chain uses TRBV7-9 with TRBJ2-2, with D unresolved. The CDR3 has 15 residues. Germline V gives CDR1 SEHNR, CDR2 FQNEAQ (reference sequence). V was trimmed by 5 bases and J by 4 bases, leaving 14 bases between them. The DNA of the CDR3 is TGTGCCAGCAGCAAGCAACCGCACTCCACCGGGGAGCTGTTTTTT. Amino acid sequence: CASSKQPHSTGELFF.

The chain couples TRBV28 to TRBJ2-7, with D perhaps given as TRBD1 or TRBD2 (5 bases each). The germline gives CDR1 MDHEN, CDR2 SYDVKM. This CDR3 is 14 amino acids long. V gave up 8 bases and J gave up 2 bases, with 16 bases separating them. This CDR3 is CASQMGVVTYEQYF. CDR3 coding DNA: TGTGCCAGCCAAATGGGGGTGGTGACCTACGAGCAGTACTTC.